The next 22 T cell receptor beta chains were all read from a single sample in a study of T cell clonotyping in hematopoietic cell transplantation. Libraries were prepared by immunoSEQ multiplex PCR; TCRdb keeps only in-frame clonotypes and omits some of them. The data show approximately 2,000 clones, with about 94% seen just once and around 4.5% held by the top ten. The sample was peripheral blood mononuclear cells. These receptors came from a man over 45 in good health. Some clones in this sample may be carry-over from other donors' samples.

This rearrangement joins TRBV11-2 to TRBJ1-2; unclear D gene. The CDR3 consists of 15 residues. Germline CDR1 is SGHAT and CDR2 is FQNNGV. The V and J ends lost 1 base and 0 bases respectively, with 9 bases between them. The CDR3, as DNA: TGTGCCAGCAGCTTAGCGAAAGGTACTAACTATGGCTACACCTTC. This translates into CASSLAKGTNYGYTF. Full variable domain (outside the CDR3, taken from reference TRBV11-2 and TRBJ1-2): EAGVAQSPRYKIIEKRQSVAFWCNPISGHATLYWYQQILGQGPKLLIQFQNNGVVDDSQLPKDRFSAERLKGVDSTLKIQPAKLEDSAVYLCASSLAKGTNYGYTFGSGTRLTVV.

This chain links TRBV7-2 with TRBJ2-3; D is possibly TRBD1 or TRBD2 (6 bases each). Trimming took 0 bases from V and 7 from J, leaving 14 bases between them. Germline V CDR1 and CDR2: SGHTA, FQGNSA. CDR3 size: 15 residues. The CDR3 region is CASSLAGGRTNTQYF. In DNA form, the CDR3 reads TGTGCCAGCAGCTTAGCGGGGGGCCGCACGAATACGCAGTATTTT.

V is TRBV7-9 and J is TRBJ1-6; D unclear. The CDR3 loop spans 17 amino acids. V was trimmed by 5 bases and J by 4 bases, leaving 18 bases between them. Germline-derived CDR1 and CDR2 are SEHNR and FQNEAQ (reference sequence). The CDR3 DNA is TGTGCCAGCAGCCAACCCGGGGAAGAAGGTTATAATTCACCCCTCCACTTT. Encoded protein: CASSQPGEEGYNSPLHF.

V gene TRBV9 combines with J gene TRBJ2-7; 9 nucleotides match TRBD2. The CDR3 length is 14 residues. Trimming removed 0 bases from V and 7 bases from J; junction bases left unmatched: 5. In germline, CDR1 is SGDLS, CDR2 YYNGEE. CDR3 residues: CASSVGGTSKEQYF. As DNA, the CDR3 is TGTGCCAGCAGCGTAGGAGGGACTAGCAAAGAGCAGTACTTC. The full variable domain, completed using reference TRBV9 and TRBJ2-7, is DSGVTQTPKHLITATGQRVTLRCSPRSGDLSVYWYQQSLDQGLQFLIQYYNGEERAKGNILERFSAQQFPDLHSELNLSSLELGDSALYFCASSVGGTSKEQYFGPGTRLTVT.

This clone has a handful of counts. The DNA for the CDR3 is TGTGCCAGCAGGGCCAATCAGGGGCGGTCTCTAGTAGCTTTCTTT. Translation gives CASRANQGRSLVAFF. The chain employs TRBV27 and TRBJ1-1, with D tentatively TRBD1 (6 bases). V was trimmed by 6 bases and J by 10 bases, leaving 24 bases between them. This CDR3 is 15 amino acids long. In germline, CDR1 is MNHEY, CDR2 SMNVEV (reference sequence).

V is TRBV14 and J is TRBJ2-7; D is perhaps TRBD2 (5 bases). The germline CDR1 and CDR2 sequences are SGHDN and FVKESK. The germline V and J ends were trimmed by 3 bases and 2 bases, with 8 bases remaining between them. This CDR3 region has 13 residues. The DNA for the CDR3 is TGTGCCAGCAGCCATTCCGGGACCTACGAGCAGTACTTC. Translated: CASSHSGTYEQYF.

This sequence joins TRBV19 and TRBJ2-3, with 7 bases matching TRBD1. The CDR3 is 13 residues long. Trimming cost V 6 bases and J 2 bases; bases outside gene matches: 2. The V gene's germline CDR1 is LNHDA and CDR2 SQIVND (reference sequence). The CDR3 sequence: CASRGQNTDTQYF. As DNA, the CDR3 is TGTGCCAGTAGGGGACAGAACACAGATACGCAGTATTTT.

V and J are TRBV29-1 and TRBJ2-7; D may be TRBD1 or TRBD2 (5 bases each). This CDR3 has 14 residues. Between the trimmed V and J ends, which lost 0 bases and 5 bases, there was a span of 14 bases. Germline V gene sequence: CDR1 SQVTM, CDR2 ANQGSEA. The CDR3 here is CSVEDRLRGNEQYF. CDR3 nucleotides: TGCAGCGTTGAAGATAGGTTGAGGGGTAACGAGCAGTACTTC.

DNA of the CDR3: TGTGCCATCAGTGAAGACACTGAAGCTTTCTTT. Translation: CAISEDTEAFF. This chain links TRBV10-3 with TRBJ1-1, with D hard to call. Germline V lookup: CDR1 ENHRY, CDR2 SYGVKD. Trimming removed 3 bases at V and 3 bases at J, with 2 bases between. The CDR3 has 11 residues.

This CDR3 is CASSPPGASGNTIYF. Written as DNA, the CDR3 is TGTGCCAGCAGCCCCCCGGGGGCGTCTGGAAACACCATATATTTT. This sequence joins TRBV5-6 and TRBJ1-3; TRBD1 is a possible D gene (6 bases). The germline V and J ends were trimmed by 4 bases and 1 base, with 12 bases remaining between them. The CDR3 spans 15 residues. Germline V lookup: CDR1 SGHDT, CDR2 YYEEEE.

Here the CDR3 DNA reads TGTGCCAGTAGGAGTGTCGCAATACATGGCTACACCTTC. It codes for CASRSVAIHGYTF. The genes are TRBV19 and TRBJ1-2; D not certain. Trimming removed 6 bases at V and 6 bases at J, with 14 bases between. CDR1 is LNHDA and CDR2 is SQIVND in the germline V gene (reference sequence). This CDR3 contains 13 residues.

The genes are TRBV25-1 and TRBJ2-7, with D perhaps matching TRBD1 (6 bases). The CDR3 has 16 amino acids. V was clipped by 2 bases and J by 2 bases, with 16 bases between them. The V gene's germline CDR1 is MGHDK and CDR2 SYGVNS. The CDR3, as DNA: TGTGCCAGCAGTGAAGAAGAAGGCAGGGGAACCTACGAGCAGTACTTC. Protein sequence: CASSEEEGRGTYEQYF.

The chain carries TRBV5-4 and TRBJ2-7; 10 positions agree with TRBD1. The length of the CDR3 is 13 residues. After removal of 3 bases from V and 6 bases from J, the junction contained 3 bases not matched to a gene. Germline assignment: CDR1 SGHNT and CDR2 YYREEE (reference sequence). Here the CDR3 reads CASSYWTGGEQYF. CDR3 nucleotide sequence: TGTGCCAGCAGCTACTGGACAGGGGGCGAGCAGTACTTC.

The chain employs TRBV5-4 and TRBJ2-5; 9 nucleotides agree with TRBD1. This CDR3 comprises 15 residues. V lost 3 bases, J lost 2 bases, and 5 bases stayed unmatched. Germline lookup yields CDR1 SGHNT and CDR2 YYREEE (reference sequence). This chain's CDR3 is CASSSGTGYQETQYF. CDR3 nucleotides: TGTGCCAGCAGCTCCGGGACAGGGTATCAAGAGACCCAGTACTTC.

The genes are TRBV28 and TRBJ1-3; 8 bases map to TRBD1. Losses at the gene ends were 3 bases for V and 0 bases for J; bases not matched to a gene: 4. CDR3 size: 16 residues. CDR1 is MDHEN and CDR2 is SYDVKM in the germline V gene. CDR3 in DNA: TGTGCCAGCAGTTTTCCAGGGGGCCCCTCTGGAAACACCATATATTTT. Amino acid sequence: CASSFPGGPSGNTIYF.

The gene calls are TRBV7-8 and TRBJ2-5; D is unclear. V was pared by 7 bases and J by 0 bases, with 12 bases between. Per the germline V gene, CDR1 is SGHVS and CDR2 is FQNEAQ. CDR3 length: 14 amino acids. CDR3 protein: CASTSPVNQETQYF. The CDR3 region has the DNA TGTGCCAGCACCTCTCCGGTGAACCAAGAGACCCAGTACTTC.

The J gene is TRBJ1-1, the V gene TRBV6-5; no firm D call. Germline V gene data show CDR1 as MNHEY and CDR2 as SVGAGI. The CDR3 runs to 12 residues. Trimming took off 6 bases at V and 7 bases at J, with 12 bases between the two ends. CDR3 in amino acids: CASSLPPGEAFF. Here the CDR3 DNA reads TGTGCCAGCAGCCTCCCACCGGGTGAAGCTTTCTTT.

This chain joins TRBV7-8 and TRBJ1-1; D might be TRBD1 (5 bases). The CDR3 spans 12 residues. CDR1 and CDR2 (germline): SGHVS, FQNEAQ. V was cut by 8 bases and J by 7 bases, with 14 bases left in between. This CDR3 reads CASRKGLYEAFF. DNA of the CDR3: TGTGCCAGCCGGAAGGGGTTGTATGAAGCTTTCTTT.

The CDR3 sequence is CATKSGTYGNQPQHF. The CDR3 DNA is TGTGCCACCAAATCCGGGACATATGGAAATCAGCCCCAGCATTTT. The V call is TRBV27, the J call TRBJ1-5; D might be TRBD1 (6 bases). The CDR3 has 15 amino acids. Trimming stripped 10 bases from V and 4 bases from J, with 20 bases between. CDR1 and CDR2 (germline): MNHEY, SMNVEV (reference sequence).

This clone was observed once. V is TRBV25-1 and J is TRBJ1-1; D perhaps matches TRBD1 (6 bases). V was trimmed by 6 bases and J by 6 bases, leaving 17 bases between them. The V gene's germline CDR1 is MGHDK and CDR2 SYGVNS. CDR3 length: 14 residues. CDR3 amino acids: CASSETGFFAEAFF. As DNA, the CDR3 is TGTGCCAGCAGCGAAACAGGGTTTTTCGCTGAAGCTTTCTTT. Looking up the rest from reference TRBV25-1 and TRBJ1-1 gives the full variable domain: EADIYQTPRYLVIGTGKKITLECSQTMGHDKMYWYQQDPGMELHLIHYSYGVNSTEKGDLSSESTVSRIRTEHFPLTLESARPSHTSQYLCASSETGFFAEAFFGQGTRLTVV.

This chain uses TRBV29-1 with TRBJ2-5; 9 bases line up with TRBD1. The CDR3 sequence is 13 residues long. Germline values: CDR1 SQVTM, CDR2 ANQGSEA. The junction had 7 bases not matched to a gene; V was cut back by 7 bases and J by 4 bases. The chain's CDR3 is CSAKTGGGETQYF. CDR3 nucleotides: TGCAGCGCCAAAACAGGGGGCGGAGAGACCCAGTACTTC.

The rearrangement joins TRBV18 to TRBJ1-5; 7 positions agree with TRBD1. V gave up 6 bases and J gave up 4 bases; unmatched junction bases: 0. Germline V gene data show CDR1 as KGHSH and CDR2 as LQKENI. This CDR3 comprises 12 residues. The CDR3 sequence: CASSTGNQPQHF. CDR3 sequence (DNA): TGTGCCAGCTCGACAGGGAATCAGCCCCAGCATTTT. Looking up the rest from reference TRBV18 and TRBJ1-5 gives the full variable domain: NAGVMQNPRHLVRRRGQEARLRCSPMKGHSHVYWYRQLPEEGLKFMVYLQKENIIDESGMPKERFSAEFPKEGPSILRIQQVVRGDSAAYFCASSTGNQPQHFGDGTRLSIL.